Described below is a single TCR beta chain sequence and its context. Profiled with immunoSEQ multiplex PCR; TCRdb holds only in-frame clones, not every one. The sample has tens of thousands of clones; 80% to 90% are singletons. The record originates from a study of blood T cell repertoires in COVID-19. The CDR3 totals 14 residues. The germline gives CDR1 SGHVS, CDR2 FQNEAQ. V was cut by 4 bases and J by 1 base, with 10 bases left in between. Sequencing was performed on peripheral blood. The chain is built from TRBV7-8 and TRBJ1-1, with a tentative D call TRBD1 (5 bases). This sequence originates from a woman aged 55 to 70 with acute or convalescent COVID-19. DNA for the CDR3: TGTGCCAGCAGCTCACACCAGGGGAACACTGAAGCTTTCTTT. Its translation: CASSSHQGNTEAFF.